Listed below are T cell receptor beta chains from one sample, sequenced in a study of cytomegalovirus exposure and HLA in healthy donors. Here immunoSEQ multiplex PCR was the method, and the copy in TCRdb shows in-frame clones only, minus some. The sample shows 180,000 or so clones, approximately 79% of them seen only once. Sequenced sample: PBMCs. The receptors here all came from a man aged 50 or older in good health and CMV-seropositive. CDR3s include the opening cysteine and the closing phenylalanine or tryptophan. The order of the fields is clone size, V gene, D gene, J gene, CDR3 protein, CDR3 DNA. D genes are given only for firm matches. Size is omitted from some rows. Given values are once, few, many or a class for expanded clones.

NA	TRBV10-1	NA	TRBJ2-5	CASNGQQYQETQYF	TGCGCCAGCAACGGACAGCAGTACCAAGAGACCCAGTACTTC
NA	TRBV7-2	TRBD2	TRBJ2-5	CASSPLSGGQETQYF	TGTGCCAGCAGCCCCCTCAGCGGGGGGCAAGAGACCCAGTACTTC
few	TRBV6-6	TRBD1	TRBJ2-2	CASSTRTGNTGELFF	TGTGCCAGCAGTACCAGGACAGGGAACACCGGGGAGCTGTTTTTT
NA	TRBV7-3	NA	TRBJ2-5	CASSFSGTETQYF	TGTGCCAGCAGCTTCTCAGGGACTGAGACCCAGTACTTC
NA	TRBV7-6	TRBD1	TRBJ1-1	CASSPRDRGPEAFF	TGTGCCAGCAGCCCGCGGGACAGGGGACCTGAAGCTTTCTTT
NA	TRBV28	TRBD1	TRBJ1-6	CASRSDRASPLHF	TGTGCCAGCCGATCGGACAGGGCTTCACCCCTCCACTTT
once	TRBV28	NA	TRBJ2-5	CASSLGLANLQETQYF	TGTGCCAGCAGTTTGGGTCTAGCAAACCTCCAAGAGACCCAGTACTTC
NA	TRBV5-1	TRBD2	TRBJ2-1	CASSLTSGGGNEQFF	TGCGCCAGCAGCCTGACTAGCGGGGGAGGGAATGAGCAGTTCTTC
NA	TRBV6-1	TRBD1	TRBJ1-3	CAAYRGWGNTIYF	TGTGCCGCCTACAGGGGGTGGGGAAACACCATATATTTT
NA	TRBV28	TRBD2	TRBJ2-3	CASSSRLTSGVADTQYF	TGTGCCAGCAGTTCACGTCTGACTAGCGGGGTCGCAGATACGCAGTATTTT
NA	TRBV30	NA	TRBJ2-7	CAWSVLGGPIYEQYF	TGTGCCTGGAGTGTACTCGGGGGGCCTATCTACGAGCAGTACTTC
few	TRBV28	TRBD2	TRBJ2-5	CASSSTLYERGGKETQYF	TGTGCCAGCAGTTCGACACTGTATGAGCGGGGGGGCAAAGAGACCCAGTACTTC
NA	TRBV5-1	NA	TRBJ1-2	CASSFAPGHYGYTF	TGCGCCAGCAGCTTTGCCCCGGGACATTACGGCTACACCTTC
NA	TRBV28	NA	TRBJ2-1	CASADSYNEQFF	TGTGCCAGCGCCGACAGTTACAATGAGCAGTTCTTC
few	TRBV27	TRBD1	TRBJ2-7	CASSSDRGRDEQYF	TGTGCCAGCAGTTCGGACAGGGGGCGCGACGAGCAGTACTTC
NA	TRBV5-5	TRBD1	TRBJ1-2	CASSQGQPNYGYTF	TGTGCCAGCAGCCAGGGACAGCCTAACTATGGCTACACCTTC
NA	TRBV4-2	TRBD1	TRBJ1-2	CASSQDRTGYYGYTF	TGTGCCAGCAGCCAAGATAGGACAGGGTACTATGGCTACACCTTC
NA	TRBV7-9	TRBD1	TRBJ1-1	CASSPITGGGTEAFF	TGTGCCAGCAGCCCCATTACAGGGGGAGGGACTGAAGCTTTCTTT
NA	TRBV4-3	NA	TRBJ2-7	CASSQGSGGSEQYF	TGCGCCAGCAGCCAAGGCTCGGGGGGCAGTGAGCAGTACTTC
NA	TRBV7-3	TRBD2	TRBJ2-1	CASSLKSGTSGGARNEQFF	TGTGCCAGCAGCTTAAAATCGGGGACTAGCGGGGGGGCGCGCAATGAGCAGTTCTTC
NA	TRBV5-1	NA	TRBJ2-5	CASSFSEETQYF	TGCGCCAGCAGCTTCTCCGAGGAGACCCAGTACTTC
NA	TRBV28	NA	TRBJ2-7	CASKSEQPRYEQYF	TGTGCCAGTAAATCGGAGCAGCCTCGCTACGAGCAGTACTTC
NA	TRBV2	NA	TRBJ1-1	CASSEVGGIGTEAFF	TGTGCCAGCAGTGAAGTCGGGGGAATAGGCACTGAAGCTTTCTTT
few	TRBV18	NA	TRBJ2-3	CASSPVPTRQTDTQYF	TGTGCCAGCTCACCGGTACCCACTCGTCAAACAGATACGCAGTATTTT
few	TRBV5-4	NA	TRBJ1-2	CASSLEDSGYGYTF	TGTGCCAGCAGCTTGGAAGACAGTGGGTATGGCTACACCTTC
NA	TRBV5-4	NA	TRBJ2-7	CASSLKQGNYEQYF	TGTGCCAGCAGCTTGAAACAGGGTAACTACGAGCAGTACTTC
NA	TRBV10-3	NA	TRBJ2-7	CAIKRVFGGGQYF	TGTGCCATCAAAAGGGTTTTTGGAGGTGGGCAGTACTTC
NA	TRBV6-1	TRBD2	TRBJ2-1	CASSEKERGEVQFF	TGTGCCAGCAGTGAGAAAGAGCGGGGGGAGGTGCAGTTCTTC
few	TRBV18	NA	TRBJ2-3	CASSGHETDTQYF	TGTGCCAGCTCAGGACACGAAACAGATACGCAGTATTTT
NA	TRBV28	NA	TRBJ1-2	CASSAPPGAPGGGYTF	TGTGCCAGCAGTGCTCCCCCCGGGGCCCCCGGGGGTGGCTACACCTTC
NA	TRBV7-2	NA	TRBJ2-7	CASSNLYEQYF	TGTGCCAGCAGCAATCTCTACGAGCAGTACTTC
NA	TRBV7-9	TRBD1	TRBJ1-1	CASSLVTGTNTEAFF	TGTGCCAGCAGCTTAGTGACAGGGACTAACACTGAAGCTTTCTTT
NA	TRBV7-2	TRBD2	TRBJ2-1	CASSSAAGGNIYEQFF	TGTGCCAGCAGCTCTGCTGCGGGGGGGAATATCTATGAGCAGTTCTTC
NA	TRBV6-5	TRBD1	TRBJ2-2	CASRRDRGYTGELFF	TGTGCCAGCAGACGCGACAGGGGATACACCGGGGAGCTGTTTTTT
once	TRBV21-1	NA	TRBJ2-2	CANSKVRGRSTGELFF	TGTGCCAACAGCAAAGTTCGAGGGAGATCCACCGGGGAGCTGTTTTTT
NA	TRBV11-3	NA	TRBJ2-3	CASSSAGRDTQYF	TGTGCCAGCAGCTCAGCAGGTAGAGATACGCAGTATTTT
NA	TRBV5-6	NA	TRBJ1-2	CASSLTGNGYTF	TGTGCCAGCAGCTTGACAGGGAATGGCTACACCTTC
once	TRBV5-4	NA	TRBJ2-3	CASSPETSTDTQYF	TGTGCCAGCAGCCCCGAAACTAGCACAGATACGCAGTATTTT
NA	TRBV7-6	TRBD1	TRBJ1-1	CASRLNTGATEAFF	TGTGCCAGCAGGCTTAATACAGGGGCCACTGAAGCTTTCTTT
few	TRBV11-2	TRBD2	TRBJ2-6	CASSPRGGHSGANVLTF	TGTGCCAGCAGCCCCCGGGGGGGACACTCTGGGGCCAACGTCCTGACTTTC
NA	TRBV4-1	NA	TRBJ1-1	CASSQVLGGNTEAFF	TGCGCCAGCAGCCAAGTTTTAGGGGGGAACACTGAAGCTTTCTTT